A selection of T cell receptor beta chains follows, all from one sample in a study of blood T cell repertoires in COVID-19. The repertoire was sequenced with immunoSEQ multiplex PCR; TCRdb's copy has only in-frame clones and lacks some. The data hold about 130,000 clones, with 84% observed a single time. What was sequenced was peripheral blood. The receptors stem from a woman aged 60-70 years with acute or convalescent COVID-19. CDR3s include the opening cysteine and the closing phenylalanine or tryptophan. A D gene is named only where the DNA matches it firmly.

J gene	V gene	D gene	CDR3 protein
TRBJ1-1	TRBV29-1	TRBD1	CSVDPTGVGTEAFF
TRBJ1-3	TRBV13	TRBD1	CASRVIGTAGNTIYF
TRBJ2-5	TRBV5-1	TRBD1	CASSPRDREETQYF
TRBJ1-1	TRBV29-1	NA	CSVLRGRDTEAFF
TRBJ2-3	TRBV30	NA	CAWRGLVPSGTDTQYF
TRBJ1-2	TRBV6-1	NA	CASSEGGTLASDTF
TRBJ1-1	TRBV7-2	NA	CASSLNRVWTEAFF
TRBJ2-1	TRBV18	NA	CASSPQQGGRNEQFF
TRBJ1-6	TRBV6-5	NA	CASSYAGISPLHF
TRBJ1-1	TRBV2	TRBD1	CASSEPTGGGDTEAFF
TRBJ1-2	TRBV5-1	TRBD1	CASSLVGRQGHGYTF
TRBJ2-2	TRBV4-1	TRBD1	CARTTGAGELFF
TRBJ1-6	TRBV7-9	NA	CATQTLNSPLHF
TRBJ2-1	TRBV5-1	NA	CASSSEGPSYNEQFF
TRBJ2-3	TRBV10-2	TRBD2	CASRDGLAVLTDTQYF
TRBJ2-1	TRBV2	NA	CASSEGAPHLNNEQFF
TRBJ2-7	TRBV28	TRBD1	CASSPPPGTGVSYEQYF
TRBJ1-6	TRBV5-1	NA	CASSLAGIESPLHF
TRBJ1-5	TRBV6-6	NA	CASSRGEGRPQHF
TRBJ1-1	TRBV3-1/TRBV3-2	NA	CASSQGAGLVAEAFF
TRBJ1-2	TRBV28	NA	CASSLSVPLSGYGYTF
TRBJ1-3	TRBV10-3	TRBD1	CAISKDRGDAGNTIYF
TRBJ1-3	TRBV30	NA	CAWSPTAAGNTIYF
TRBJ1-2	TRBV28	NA	CASTDLPGGANFGYTF
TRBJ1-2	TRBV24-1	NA	CATSDSSRERGHTF
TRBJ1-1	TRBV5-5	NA	CASSLSLNTEAFF
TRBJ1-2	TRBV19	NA	CASSLQTTGSYGYTF
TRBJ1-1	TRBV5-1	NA	CASSLWGGTDTEAFF
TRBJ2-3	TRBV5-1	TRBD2	CASSLVPGLAGGGTDTQYF
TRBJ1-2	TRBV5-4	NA	CASSPQGYGYTF
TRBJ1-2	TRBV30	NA	CAWSTRLYGYTF
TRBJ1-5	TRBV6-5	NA	CASSSRRGNQPQHF
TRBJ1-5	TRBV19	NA	CASRGGARNQPQHF
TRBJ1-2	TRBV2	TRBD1	CASRPDRGRGYTF
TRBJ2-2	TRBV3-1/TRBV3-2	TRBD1	CASMDRANTGELFF
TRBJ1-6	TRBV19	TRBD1	CASRSGGPLHF
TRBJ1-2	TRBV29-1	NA	CSVEETLGYTF
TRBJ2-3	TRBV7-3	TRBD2	CASSPGGDTQYF
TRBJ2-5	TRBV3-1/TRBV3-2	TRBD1	CASLIRGLAGETQYF
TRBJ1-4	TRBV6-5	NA	CASSPRQSTNEKLFF
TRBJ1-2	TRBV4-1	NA	CASSLEVGGYTF
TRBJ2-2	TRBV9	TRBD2	CASSLLAGANTGELFF
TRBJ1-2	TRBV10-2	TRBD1	CASSGSGGQKGGNYGYTF
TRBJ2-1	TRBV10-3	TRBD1	CAISEPRDSFYNEQFF
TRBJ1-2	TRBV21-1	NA	CASSNRIDRYTF
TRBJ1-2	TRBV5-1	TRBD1	CASSPGTGGPPEYGYTF
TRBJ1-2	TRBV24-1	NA	CATWGGDGYTF
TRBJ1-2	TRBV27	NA	CASSLMSNSANYGYTF
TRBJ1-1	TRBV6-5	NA	CASSYSPWRSNTEAFF
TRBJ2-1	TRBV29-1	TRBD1	CSTRTGVNEQFF
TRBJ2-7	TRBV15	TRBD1	CATSRDRTGIEQYF
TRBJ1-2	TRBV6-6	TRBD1	CASSYGTARRNGYTF
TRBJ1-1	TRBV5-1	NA	CASSLDIRGTEAFF
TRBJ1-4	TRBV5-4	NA	CASSLSLGGANEKLFF